The subject of this entry is one T cell receptor (beta chain). The entry originates in a study of control samples from healthy donors and cancer patients. Assay used: immunoSEQ multiplex PCR; TCRdb lists only in-frame clones, some missing. The table lists some 120,000 clones, roughly 90% of them singletons. The V end was cut by 1 base, the J end by 5 bases, with 12 bases between. This CDR3 region has 14 residues. Germline V CDR1 and CDR2: SGDLS, YYNGEE. This sequence joins TRBV9 and TRBJ2-5; no reliable D call. The specimen was blood. The sequence was collected from a man aged 18 to 30 in good health. CDR3 amino acids: CASSVRPGGETQYF. The DNA of the CDR3 is TGTGCCAGCAGCGTAAGGCCAGGTGGGGAGACCCAGTACTTC.